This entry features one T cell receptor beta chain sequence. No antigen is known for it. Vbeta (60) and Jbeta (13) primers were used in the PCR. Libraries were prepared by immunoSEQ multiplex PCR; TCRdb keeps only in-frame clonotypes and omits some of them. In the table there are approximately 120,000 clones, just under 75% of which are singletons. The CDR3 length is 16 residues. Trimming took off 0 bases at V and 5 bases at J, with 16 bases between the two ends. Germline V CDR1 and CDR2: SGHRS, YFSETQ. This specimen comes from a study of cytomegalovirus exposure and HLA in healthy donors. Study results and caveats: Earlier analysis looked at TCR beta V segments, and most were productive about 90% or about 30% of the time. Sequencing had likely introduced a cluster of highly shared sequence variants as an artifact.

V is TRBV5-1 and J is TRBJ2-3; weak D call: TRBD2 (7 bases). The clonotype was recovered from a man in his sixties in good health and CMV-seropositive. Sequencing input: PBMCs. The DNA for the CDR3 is TGCGCCAGCAGCTTGGAGGTTGCGGGGGCGGGAGATACGCAGTATTTT. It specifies CASSLEVAGAGDTQYF.